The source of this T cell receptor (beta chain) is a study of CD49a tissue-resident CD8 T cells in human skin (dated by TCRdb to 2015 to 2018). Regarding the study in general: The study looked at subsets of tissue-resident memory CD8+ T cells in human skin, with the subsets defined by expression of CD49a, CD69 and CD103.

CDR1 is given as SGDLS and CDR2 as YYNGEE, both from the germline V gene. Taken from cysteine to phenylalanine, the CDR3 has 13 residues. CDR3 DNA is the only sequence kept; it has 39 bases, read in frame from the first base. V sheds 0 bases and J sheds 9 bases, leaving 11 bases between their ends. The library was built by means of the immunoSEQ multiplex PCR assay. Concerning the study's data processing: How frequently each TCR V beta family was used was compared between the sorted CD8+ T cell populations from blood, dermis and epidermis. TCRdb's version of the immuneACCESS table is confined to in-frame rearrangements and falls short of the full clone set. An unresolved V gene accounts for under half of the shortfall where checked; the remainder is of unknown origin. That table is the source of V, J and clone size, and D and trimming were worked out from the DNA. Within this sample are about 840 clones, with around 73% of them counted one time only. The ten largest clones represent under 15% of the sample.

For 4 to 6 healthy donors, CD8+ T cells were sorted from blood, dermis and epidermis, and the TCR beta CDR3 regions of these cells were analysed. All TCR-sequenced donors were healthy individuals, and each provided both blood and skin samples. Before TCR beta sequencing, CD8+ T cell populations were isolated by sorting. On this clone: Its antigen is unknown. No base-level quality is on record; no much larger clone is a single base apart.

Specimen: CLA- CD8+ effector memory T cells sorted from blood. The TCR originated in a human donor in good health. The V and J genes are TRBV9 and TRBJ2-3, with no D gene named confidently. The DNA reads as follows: TGTGCCAGCAGCGTAGGTCACCCGCAGACGCAGTATTTT. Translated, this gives CASSVGHPQTQYF.